This TCR beta chain was found in a study of blood T cell repertoires in COVID-19 (TCRdb year 2020). General notes on the study: Collaborator samples came from the United States, Italy and Spain and covered acute and convalescent phases of COVID-19. The material from the prospective study consisted of cDNA or gDNA derived from T cells, B-cell-depleted T cells, or PBMCs. The dataset comprised deeply sampled blood TCRbeta repertoires from subjects exposed to, actively infected with, or recovered from COVID-19. The repertoires were made available in a free public database intended to serve as a resource for research on the immune response to SARS-CoV-2. The samples were drawn from the first 160 participants of the ongoing ImmuneRACE study and from 1,200 or so subjects provided by 6 global collaborators. Nearly every sample came with metadata listing a de-identified subject ID, COVID-19 status, age in years and sex. Where available, HLA class I and class II types were obtained from metadata supplied by the sample provider rather than from assay-based typing. The paper's findings and limits, for the study overall: The quantity of clinical and demographic metadata differed by source and by participant and was supplied without curation.

From a lookup of the germline V gene, CDR1 and CDR2 are MGHRA and YSYEKL. The CDR3 has 15 amino acids, counting the end cysteine and phenylalanine. Only the CDR3 portion is preserved as DNA: 45 bases, with reading frame beginning at the first base. The trim is 2 bases for V and 3 bases for J, with a gap of 11 bases between the germline ends. TCRbeta CDR3 regions were amplified from genomic DNA using the immunoSEQ Assay, a bias-controlled multiplex PCR. The paper's data handling went like this. Within the assay, amplification of reference gene primers was used to estimate how many nucleated cells each sample contained. To quantify the absolute abundance of each unique TCRbeta CDR3 rearrangement, sequence reads were collapsed and filtered. For each sample, productive Simpson clonality was calculated by taking the square root of Simpson's diversity index across productive rearrangements. The table comes from immuneACCESS by way of TCRdb, which keeps in-frame sequences with V and J called. Part of the clones is missing from these tables; in studies checked, under half for an unresolved V gene and the rest for unknown reasons. V, J and clone size derive from that table, while D and trimming were established from the DNA sequence. This sample lists about 240,000 clones; approximately 85% were detected once. The ten top clones hold 12% of the sample.

This clone occurred once. There is no known antigen for this receptor. Base qualities were left out, and no much larger clone turns up one base away. Collaborating institutions collected whole blood in K2EDTA tubes following their own protocols. For TCRbeta analysis, collaborator samples were shipped as frozen whole blood, as isolated PBMCs, or as DNA extracted from either sample type. The sequencing input was peripheral blood. In this chain, TRBV4-1 is recombined with TRBJ1-3; tentative D gene TRBD1, with 6 bases matching. This receptor was identified in a man older than 75 with acute or convalescent COVID-19. For the CDR3, the sequence is CASSQRGGNGNTIYF. The nucleotide sequence reads as follows: TGCGCCAGCAGCCAAAGGGGGGGCAATGGAAACACCATATATTTT.